This T cell receptor (beta chain) comes out of a study of control samples from healthy donors and cancer patients. The table came from immunoSEQ multiplex PCR; TCRdb's copy has only in-frame clones and leaves some out. The table has some 73,000 clones, 94% seen once. CDR1 is SGHRS, CDR2 YFSETQ, per germline. The CDR3 spans 17 residues. Trimming pared 1 base from V and 7 bases from J, leaving 23 bases between. The sample comprised blood. V gene TRBV5-1 combines with J gene TRBJ1-1; D not resolved. The receptor was isolated from a woman in her forties in good health. The CDR3, as DNA: TGCGCCAGCAGCTTGAAGTTTGCGGCCCCCCCCGGGAATGAAGCTTTCTTT. This codes for CASSLKFAAPPGNEAFF.